This TCR beta chain comes out of a study of blood T cell repertoires in COVID-19. As for the study in general: Acute-phase and convalescent COVID-19 samples originated in the United States, Italy and Spain. The analysed material was cDNA or gDNA that came from T cells, B-cell-depleted T cells, or PBMCs.

The CDR3 has 14 residues. Per germline, CDR1 MNHEY and CDR2 SMNVEV (reference sequence). V shed 5 bases and J shed 3 bases, with 13 bases lying between them. Per the authors' pipeline: Amplification of reference gene primers was used by the study to estimate nucleated cell counts. The assay was immunoSEQ multiplex PCR, and TCRdb's table has in-frame clones only and misses some. V, J and clone size are taken as reported in that table, and D and trimming were inferred from the DNA itself. The sample yields 250,000 to 300,000 clones, 81% seen once. The receptor comes from a woman aged 60 to 75 with active or convalescent COVID-19. The chain employs TRBV27 and TRBJ1-1, with D unclear. The sequenced material came from peripheral blood. CDR3 loop: CASSPNGVDTEAFF. CDR3 in DNA: TGTGCCAGCAGTCCCAACGGTGTGGACACTGAAGCTTTCTTT.